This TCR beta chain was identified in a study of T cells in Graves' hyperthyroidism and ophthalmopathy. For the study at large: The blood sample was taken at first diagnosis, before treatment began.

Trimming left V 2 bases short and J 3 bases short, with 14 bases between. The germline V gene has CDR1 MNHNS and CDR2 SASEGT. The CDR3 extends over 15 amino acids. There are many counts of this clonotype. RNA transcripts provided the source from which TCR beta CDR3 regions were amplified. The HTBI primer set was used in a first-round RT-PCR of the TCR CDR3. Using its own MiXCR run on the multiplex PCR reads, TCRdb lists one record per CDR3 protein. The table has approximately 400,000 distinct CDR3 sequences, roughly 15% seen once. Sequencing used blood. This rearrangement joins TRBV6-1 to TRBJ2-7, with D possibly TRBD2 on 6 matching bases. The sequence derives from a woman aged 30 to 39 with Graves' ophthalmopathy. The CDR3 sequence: CASSERGDWNYEQYF. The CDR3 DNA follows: TGTGCCAGCAGTGAACGAGGGGACTGGAACTACGAGCAGTACTTC.